This entry concerns a single T cell receptor (beta chain). Trimming cost V 6 bases and J 4 bases, with 9 bases left between them. The CDR3 sequence is 12 residues long. CDR1 is SNHLY, CDR2 FYNNEI, per germline. This entry is derived from a study of technical replicates of blood from a few donors. The protocol was immunoSEQ multiplex PCR, while the TCRdb copy is restricted to in-frame clones and leaves out a portion. The sample carries around 86,000 clones, roughly 96% recorded once. The origin of this receptor is a human donor in good health. Sample: T cells isolated from PBMCs. This chain connects TRBV2 to TRBJ1-1; no reliable D call. CDR3 sequence reads: CASRSGGTEAFF. The DNA for the CDR3 is TGTGCCAGCAGGTCAGGAGGCACTGAAGCTTTCTTT.